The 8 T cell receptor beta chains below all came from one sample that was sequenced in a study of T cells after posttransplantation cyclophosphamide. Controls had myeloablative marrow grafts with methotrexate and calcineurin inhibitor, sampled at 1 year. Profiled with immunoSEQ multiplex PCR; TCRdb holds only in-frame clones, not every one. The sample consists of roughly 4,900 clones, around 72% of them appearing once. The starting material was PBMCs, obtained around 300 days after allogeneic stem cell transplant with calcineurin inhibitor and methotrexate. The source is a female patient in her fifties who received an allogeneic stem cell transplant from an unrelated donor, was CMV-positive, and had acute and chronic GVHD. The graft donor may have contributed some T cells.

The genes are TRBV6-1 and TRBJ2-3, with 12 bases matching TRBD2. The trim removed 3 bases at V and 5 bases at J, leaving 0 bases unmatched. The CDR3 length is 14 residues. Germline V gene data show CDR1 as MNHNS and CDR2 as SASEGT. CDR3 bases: TGTGCCAGCAGTGAGACTAGCGGGAGAGATACGCAGTATTTT. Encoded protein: CASSETSGRDTQYF.

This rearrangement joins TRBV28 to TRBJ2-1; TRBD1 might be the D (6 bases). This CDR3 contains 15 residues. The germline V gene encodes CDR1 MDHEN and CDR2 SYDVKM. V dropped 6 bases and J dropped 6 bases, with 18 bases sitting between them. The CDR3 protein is CASRVDRPILNEQFF. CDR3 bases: TGTGCCAGCAGGGTCGACAGGCCGATTCTCAATGAGCAGTTCTTC.

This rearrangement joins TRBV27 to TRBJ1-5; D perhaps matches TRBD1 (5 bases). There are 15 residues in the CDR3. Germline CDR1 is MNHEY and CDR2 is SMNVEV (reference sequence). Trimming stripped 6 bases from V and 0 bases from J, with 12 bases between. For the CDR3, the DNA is TGTGCCAGCAGCCAACGGGGACTTAGCAATCAGCCCCAGCATTTT. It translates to CASSQRGLSNQPQHF.

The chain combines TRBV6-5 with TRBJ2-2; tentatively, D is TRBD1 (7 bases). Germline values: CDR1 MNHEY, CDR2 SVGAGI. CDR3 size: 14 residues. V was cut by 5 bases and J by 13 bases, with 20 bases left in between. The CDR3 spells CASSEIGGQIRLFF. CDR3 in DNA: TGTGCCAGCAGTGAAATCGGGGGACAGATCCGGCTGTTTTTT.

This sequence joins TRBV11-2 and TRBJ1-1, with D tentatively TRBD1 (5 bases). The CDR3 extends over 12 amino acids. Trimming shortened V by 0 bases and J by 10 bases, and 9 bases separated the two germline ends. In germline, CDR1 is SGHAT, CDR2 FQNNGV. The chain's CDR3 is CASSLDRGVAFF. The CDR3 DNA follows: TGTGCCAGCAGCTTAGATCGGGGGGTAGCTTTCTTT.

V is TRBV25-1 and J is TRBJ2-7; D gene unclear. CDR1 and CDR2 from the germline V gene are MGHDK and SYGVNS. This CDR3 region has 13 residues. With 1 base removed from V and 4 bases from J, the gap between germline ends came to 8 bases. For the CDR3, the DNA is TGTGCCAGCAGTGAATCGGGTCCGTACGAGCAGTACTTC. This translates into CASSESGPYEQYF.

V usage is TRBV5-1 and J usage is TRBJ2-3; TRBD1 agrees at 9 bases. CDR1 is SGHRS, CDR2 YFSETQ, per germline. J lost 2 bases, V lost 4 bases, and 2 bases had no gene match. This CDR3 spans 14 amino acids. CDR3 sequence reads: CASSGQGYTDTQYF. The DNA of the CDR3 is TGCGCCAGCAGCGGACAGGGGTACACAGATACGCAGTATTTT.

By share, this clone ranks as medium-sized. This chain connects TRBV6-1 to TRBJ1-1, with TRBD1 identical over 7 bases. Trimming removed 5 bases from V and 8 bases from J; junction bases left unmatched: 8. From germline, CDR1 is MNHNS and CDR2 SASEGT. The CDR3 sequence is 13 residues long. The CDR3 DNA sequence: TGTGCCAGCAGTCGGACAGGCCAGACCGAAGCTTTCTTT. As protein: CASSRTGQTEAFF.